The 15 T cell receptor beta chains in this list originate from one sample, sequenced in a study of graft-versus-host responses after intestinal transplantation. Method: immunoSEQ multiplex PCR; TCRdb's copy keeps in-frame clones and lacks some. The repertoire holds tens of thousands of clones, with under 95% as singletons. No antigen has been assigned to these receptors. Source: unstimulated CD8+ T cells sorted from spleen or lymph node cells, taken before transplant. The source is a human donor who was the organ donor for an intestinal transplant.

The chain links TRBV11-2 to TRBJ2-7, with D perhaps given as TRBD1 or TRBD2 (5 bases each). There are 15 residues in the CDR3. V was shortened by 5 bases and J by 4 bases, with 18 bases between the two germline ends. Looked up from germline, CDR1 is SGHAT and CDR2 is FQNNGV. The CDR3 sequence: CASSRGRAEGYEQYF. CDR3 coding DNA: TGTGCCAGCAGCCGGGGCAGGGCAGAAGGTTACGAGCAGTACTTC.

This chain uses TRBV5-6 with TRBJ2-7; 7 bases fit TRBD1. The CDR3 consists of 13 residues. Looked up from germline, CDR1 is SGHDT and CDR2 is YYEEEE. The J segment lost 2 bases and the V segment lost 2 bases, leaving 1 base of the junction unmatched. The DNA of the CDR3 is TGTGCCAGCAGCTTTCAGGGGGCCTACGAGCAGTACTTC. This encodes CASSFQGAYEQYF.

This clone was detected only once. Here the CDR3 reads CASSLGLARNEQFF. CDR3 nucleotides: TGTGCCAGCAGCTTAGGACTGGCCCGCAATGAGCAGTTCTTC. The V gene is TRBV7-9, the J gene TRBJ2-1; the D is unclear. The CDR3 loop spans 14 amino acids. The germline CDR1 and CDR2 sequences are SEHNR and FQNEAQ (reference sequence). V was cut by 1 base and J by 6 bases, with 10 bases left in between.

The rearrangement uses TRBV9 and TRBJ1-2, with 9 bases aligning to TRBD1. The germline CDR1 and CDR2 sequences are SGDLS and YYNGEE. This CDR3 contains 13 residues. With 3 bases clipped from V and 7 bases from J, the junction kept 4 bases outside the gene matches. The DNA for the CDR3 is TGTGCCAGCAGCGAGACAGGGGGTCTTGGCTACACCTTC. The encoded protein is CASSETGGLGYTF.

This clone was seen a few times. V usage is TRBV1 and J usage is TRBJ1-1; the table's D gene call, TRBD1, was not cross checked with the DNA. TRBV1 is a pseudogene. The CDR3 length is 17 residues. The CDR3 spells CTSSQAGTGIVVTEAFF. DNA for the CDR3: TGCACCAGCAGCCAAGCCGGGACAGGGATTGTTGTCACTGAAGCTTTCTTT.

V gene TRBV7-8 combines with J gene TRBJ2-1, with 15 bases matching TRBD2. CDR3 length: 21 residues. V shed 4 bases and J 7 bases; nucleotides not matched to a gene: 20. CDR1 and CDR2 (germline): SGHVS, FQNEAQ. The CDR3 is CASSSYPEGLAGGRTANEQFF. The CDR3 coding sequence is TGTGCCAGCAGCTCCTACCCCGAGGGACTAGCGGGAGGACGCACCGCGAATGAGCAGTTCTTC.

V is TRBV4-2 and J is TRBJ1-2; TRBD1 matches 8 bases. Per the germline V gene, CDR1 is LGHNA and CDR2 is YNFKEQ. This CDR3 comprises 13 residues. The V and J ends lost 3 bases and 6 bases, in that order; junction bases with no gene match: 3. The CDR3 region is CASSQDRAHGYTF. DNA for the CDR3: TGTGCCAGCAGCCAGGACAGGGCGCATGGCTACACCTTC.

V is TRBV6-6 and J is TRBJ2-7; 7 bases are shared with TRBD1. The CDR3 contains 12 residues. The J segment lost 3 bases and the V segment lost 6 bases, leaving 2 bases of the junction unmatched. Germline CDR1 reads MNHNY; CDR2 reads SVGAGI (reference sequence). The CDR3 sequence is CASRTGNYEQYF. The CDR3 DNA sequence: TGTGCCAGCAGGACAGGGAACTACGAGCAGTACTTC.

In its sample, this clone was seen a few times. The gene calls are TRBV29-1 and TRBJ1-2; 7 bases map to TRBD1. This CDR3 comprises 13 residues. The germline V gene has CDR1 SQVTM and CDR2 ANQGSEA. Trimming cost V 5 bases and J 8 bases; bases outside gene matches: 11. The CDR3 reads CSVRQGGLRGYTF. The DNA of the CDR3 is TGCAGCGTTCGACAGGGTGGGTTGAGAGGCTACACCTTC. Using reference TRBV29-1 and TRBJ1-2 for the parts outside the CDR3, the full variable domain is SAVISQKPSRDICQRGTSLTIQCQVDSQVTMMFWYRQQPGQSLTLIATANQGSEATYESGFVIDKFPISRPNLTFSTLTVSNMSPEDSSIYLCSVRQGGLRGYTFGSGTRLTVV.

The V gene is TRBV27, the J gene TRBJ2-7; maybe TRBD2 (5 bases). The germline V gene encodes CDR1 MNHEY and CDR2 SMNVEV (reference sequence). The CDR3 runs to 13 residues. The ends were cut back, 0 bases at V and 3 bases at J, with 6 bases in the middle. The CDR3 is CASSLSSDYEQYF. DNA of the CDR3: TGTGCCAGCAGTTTATCTAGCGACTACGAGCAGTACTTC.

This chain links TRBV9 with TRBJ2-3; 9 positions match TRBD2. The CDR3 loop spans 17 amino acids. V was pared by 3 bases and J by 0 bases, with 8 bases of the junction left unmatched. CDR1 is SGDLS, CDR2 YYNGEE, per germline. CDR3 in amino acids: CASSGVRGLASTDTQYF. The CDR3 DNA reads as TGTGCCAGCAGCGGAGTGAGGGGACTAGCCAGCACAGATACGCAGTATTTT. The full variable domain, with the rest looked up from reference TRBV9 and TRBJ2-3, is DSGVTQTPKHLITATGQRVTLRCSPRSGDLSVYWYQQSLDQGLQFLIQYYNGEERAKGNILERFSAQQFPDLHSELNLSSLELGDSALYFCASSGVRGLASTDTQYFGPGTRLTVL.

The CDR3 reads CASMDRYDPGQPQHF. The CDR3 DNA reads TGTGCCAGCATGGACAGGTATGACCCCGGTCAGCCCCAGCATTTT. The V gene is TRBV2, the J gene TRBJ1-5, with 7 nucleotides matching TRBD1. Germline trimming cut 7 bases from V and 6 bases from J; bases unmatched to any gene: 12. Germline-derived CDR1 and CDR2 are SNHLY and FYNNEI. The CDR3 sequence is 15 residues long.

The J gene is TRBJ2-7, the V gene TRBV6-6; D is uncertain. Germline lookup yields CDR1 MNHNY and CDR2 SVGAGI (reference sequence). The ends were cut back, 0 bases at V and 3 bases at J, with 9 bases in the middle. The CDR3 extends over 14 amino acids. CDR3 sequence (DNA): TGTGCCAGCAGTTACTCTCCAGGCTTCTACGAGCAGTACTTC. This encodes CASSYSPGFYEQYF.

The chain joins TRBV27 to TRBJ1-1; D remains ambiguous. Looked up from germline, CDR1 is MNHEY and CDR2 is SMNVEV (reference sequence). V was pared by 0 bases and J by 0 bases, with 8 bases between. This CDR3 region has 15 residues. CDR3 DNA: TGTGCCAGCAGTTTATCGATCGGCCTGAACACTGAAGCTTTCTTT. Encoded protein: CASSLSIGLNTEAFF.

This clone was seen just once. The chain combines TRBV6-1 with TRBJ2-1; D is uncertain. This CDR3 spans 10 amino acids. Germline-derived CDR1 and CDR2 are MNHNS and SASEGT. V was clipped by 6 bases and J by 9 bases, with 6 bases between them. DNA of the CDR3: TGTGCCAGCAGGTACGTTGAGCAGTTCTTC. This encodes CASRYVEQFF.